Included here is one T cell receptor beta chain sequence, with context. The antigen remains unidentified. One end of the junction does not line up with germline, which may come from a read error. Combining a sample-barcoded 5' primer with a J-beta primer mix, a second PCR ran for roughly 7 to 12 cycles. MiXCR, run by TCRdb on the 5' RACE reads, gives a single entry per CDR3 protein. The sample consists of 750,000 to 1,000,000 distinct CDR3 sequences, 25% to 35% of them appearing once. This entry comes from a study of blood T cells in healthy people across ages. The CDR3 is made up of 17 amino acids. Germline-derived CDR1 and CDR2 are SGHDT and YYEEEE. Study results and limitations: Roughly linear age-related decline in beta diversity appeared, significant by age 40. The unsorted PBMCs prevented any conclusive comparison of naive versus antigen-experienced cells.

The same sample was also studied in work on T cells of mothers and their children. As that study records: The sample comes from fewer than ten healthy Caucasian donors: mothers and children.

This clonotype was sampled from a woman aged 40 to 50 in good health. V gene TRBV5-6 combines with J gene TRBJ2-1; a possible D gene is TRBD2 (5 bases). The sequencing input was blood. The CDR3 coding sequence is TGTTCCAGCAGCTTGGAGTTAGGTGGACTCTCCTACAATGAGCAGTTCTTC. Its protein product is CSSSLELGGLSYNEQFF.